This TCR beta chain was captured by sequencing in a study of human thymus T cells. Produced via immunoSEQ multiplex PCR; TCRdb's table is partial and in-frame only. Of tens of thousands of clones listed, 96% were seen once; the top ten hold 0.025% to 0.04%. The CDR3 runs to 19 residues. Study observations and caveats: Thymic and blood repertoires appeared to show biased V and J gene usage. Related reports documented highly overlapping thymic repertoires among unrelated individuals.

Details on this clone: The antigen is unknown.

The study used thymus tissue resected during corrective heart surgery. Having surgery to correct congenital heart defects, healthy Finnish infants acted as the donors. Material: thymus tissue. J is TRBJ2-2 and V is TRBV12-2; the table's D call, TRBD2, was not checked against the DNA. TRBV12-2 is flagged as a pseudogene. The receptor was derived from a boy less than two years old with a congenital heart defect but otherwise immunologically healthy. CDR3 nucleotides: TGTGCAAGTCGCTTAGTAACGGGGGGCAATGGCGTCAACACCGGGGAGCTGTTTTTT. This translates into CASRLVTGGNGVNTGELFF.